The 17 T cell receptor beta chains below all came from one sample that was sequenced in a study of T cells after yellow fever vaccination. TCRdb fed the 5' RACE reads into MiXCR, producing one record per CDR3 protein. Among around 610,000 distinct CDR3 sequences listed, about 14% were seen once. The specimen comprised PBMCs, sampled on the day of the yellow fever booster vaccination. The receptors come from a man aged 30 to 45 who received the YFV17D yellow fever vaccine.

The chain recombines TRBV7-2 with TRBJ2-1; no clear D. Germline V gives CDR1 SGHTA, CDR2 FQGNSA. CDR3 length: 14 residues. V shed 0 bases and J shed 5 bases, with 8 bases lying between them. CDR3 sequence: CASSLAFLNNEQFF. CDR3 bases: TGTGCCAGCAGCTTAGCGTTTCTAAACAATGAGCAGTTCTTC.

The V gene is TRBV18, the J gene TRBJ1-1; maybe TRBD1 (5 bases). The CDR3 loop spans 14 amino acids. The germline gives CDR1 KGHSH, CDR2 LQKENI. Deletions cut 3 bases from V and 0 bases from J, with 8 bases between. The CDR3 spells CASSPGEVNTEAFF. The CDR3 nucleotides are TGTGCCAGCTCACCGGGGGAAGTGAACACTGAAGCTTTCTTT.

This clonotype came up a few times. DNA of the CDR3: TGCAGTGCTAGAGGTCCAAGGACAGGAAACTCCTATAATTCACCCCTCCACTTT. Protein product: CSARGPRTGNSYNSPLHF. V is TRBV20-1 and J is TRBJ1-6; TRBD1 agrees at 7 bases. Trimming took 1 base from V and 0 from J; bases not matched to a gene: 9. Germline lookup yields CDR1 DFQATT and CDR2 SNEGSKA (reference sequence). The CDR3 is 18 amino acids.

This chain connects TRBV9 to TRBJ2-1, with D possibly being TRBD1 or TRBD2 (7 bases each). Germline CDR1 is SGDLS and CDR2 is YYNGEE. The germline V and J ends were trimmed by 4 bases and 9 bases, with 20 bases remaining between them. The CDR3 totals 15 residues. CDR3 in amino acids: CASSKGGGGRGEQFF. Written as DNA, the CDR3 is TGTGCCAGCAGCAAGGGAGGGGGCGGGAGAGGTGAGCAGTTCTTC.

The rearrangement joins TRBV5-5 to TRBJ2-5, with a tentative D call TRBD1 (5 bases). The germline CDR1 and CDR2 sequences are SGHKS and YYEKEE (reference sequence). Trimming took off 0 bases at V and 1 base at J, with 7 bases between the two ends. This CDR3 region has 14 residues. The chain's CDR3 is CASSLGTLQETQYF. The CDR3 nucleotides are TGTGCCAGCAGCTTGGGGACACTCCAAGAGACCCAGTACTTC.

The sample holds a few counts of this clonotype. The J gene is TRBJ1-5, the V gene TRBV18; possibly TRBD1 for D (5 bases). The CDR3 spans 15 residues. V lost 1 base, J lost 5 bases, and 12 bases lay in between. Looked up from germline, CDR1 is KGHSH and CDR2 is LQKENI. The CDR3: CASSPLQGNYQPQHF. For the CDR3, the DNA is TGTGCCAGCTCACCACTGCAGGGTAACTATCAGCCCCAGCATTTT.

This clonotype was detected a few times. This sequence joins TRBV25-1 and TRBJ2-5, with unresolved D. V shed 3 bases and J shed 0 bases, with 14 bases lying between them. There are 16 residues in the CDR3. The germline V gene encodes CDR1 MGHDK and CDR2 SYGVNS. CDR3 sequence reads: CASSDFRSADQETQYF. For the CDR3, the DNA is TGTGCCAGCAGTGATTTCCGTTCCGCGGACCAAGAGACCCAGTACTTC.

In this sample, this clonotype turned up a few times. V gene TRBV7-2 combines with J gene TRBJ1-2; possibly TRBD1 for D (5 bases). The CDR3 contains 16 residues. Germline assignment: CDR1 SGHTA and CDR2 FQGNSA. The V end lost 5 bases, the J end lost 0 bases, and 16 bases lay between the germline ends. CDR3 nucleotide sequence: TGTGCCAGCAGCCCCTCGTGGGGGAAAACTAACTATGGCTACACCTTC. This encodes CASSPSWGKTNYGYTF.

The chain links TRBV20-1 to TRBJ2-1; no clear D. CDR3 length equals 13 residues. V was pared by 2 bases and J by 8 bases, with 13 bases between. Germline CDR1 reads DFQATT; CDR2 reads SNEGSKA (reference sequence). The CDR3 loop is CSARPPVNYEQFF. CDR3 DNA sequence: TGCAGTGCTAGACCCCCAGTTAACTATGAGCAGTTCTTC.

This clonotype has more than one count but fewer than ten. The rearrangement uses TRBV7-8 and TRBJ2-2; D might be TRBD1 or TRBD2, each matching 5 bases. CDR1 is SGHVS and CDR2 is FQNEAQ in the germline V gene. The V end lost 0 bases, the J end lost 6 bases, and 11 bases lay between the germline ends. The CDR3 totals 15 residues. CDR3 region: CASSLAGGYSGELFF. In nucleotides, the CDR3 is TGTGCCAGCAGCTTAGCTGGGGGATATTCCGGGGAGCTGTTTTTT.

J is TRBJ2-3 and V is TRBV7-9; D unresolved. The ends were cut back, 4 bases at V and 0 bases at J, with 11 bases in the middle. The CDR3 has 15 residues. From germline, CDR1 is SEHNR and CDR2 FQNEAQ (reference sequence). The CDR3 region is CASSSMSISTDTQYF. The CDR3 DNA reads as TGTGCCAGCAGCTCCATGTCTATTAGCACAGATACGCAGTATTTT. Based on the CDR3 plus reference TRBV7-9 and TRBJ2-3, the full variable domain is DTGVSQNPRHKITKRGQNVTFRCDPISEHNRLYWYRQTLGQGPEFLTYFQNEAQLEKSRLLSDRFSAERPKGSFSTLEIQRTEQGDSAMYLCASSSMSISTDTQYFGPGTRLTVL.

This chain links TRBV14 with TRBJ2-1, with a weak D call TRBD1 (6 bases). Trimming took off 1 base at V and 5 bases at J, with 15 bases between the two ends. Germline CDR1 SGHDN, CDR2 FVKESK. The CDR3 has 16 amino acids. This CDR3 is CASSQVGSGAHNEQFF. The CDR3, as DNA: TGTGCCAGCAGCCAAGTGGGCTCAGGGGCCCACAATGAGCAGTTCTTC. Full variable domain (remainder filled in from reference TRBV14 and TRBJ2-1): EAGVTQFPSHSVIEKGQTVTLRCDPISGHDNLYWYRRVMGKEIKFLLHFVKESKQDESGMPNNRFLAERTGGTYSTLKVQPAELEDSGVYFCASSQVGSGAHNEQFFGPGTRLTVL.

This chain uses TRBV7-2 with TRBJ2-7, with TRBD2 matching over 9 bases. V lost 3 bases and J lost 6; bases outside the gene matches: 15. CDR3 length: 17 residues. CDR1 and CDR2 from the germline V gene are SGHTA and FQGNSA. The CDR3 sequence is CASSFREGGRVPAEQYF. The CDR3 nucleotides are TGTGCCAGCAGCTTTAGGGAAGGCGGGAGGGTTCCTGCCGAGCAGTACTTC.

The chain couples TRBV12-5 to TRBJ2-2; no definite D call. The germline V gene encodes CDR1 LGHNT and CDR2 FRNRAP. Trimming removed 3 bases from V and 6 bases from J, with 14 bases in between. There are 15 residues in the CDR3. Here the CDR3 DNA reads TGTGCTAGTGGTTTCGACCTACTTGGGGCCGGGGAGCTGTTTTTT. Amino acid sequence: CASGFDLLGAGELFF.

At least ten counts were recorded for this clonotype. The rearrangement uses TRBV5-1 and TRBJ2-1; tentative D call: TRBD2 (6 bases). Germline V gene sequence: CDR1 SGHRS, CDR2 YFSETQ. There are 15 residues in the CDR3. V gave up 0 bases and J gave up 7 bases, with 14 bases separating them. The CDR3 here is CASSLDGSRGNEQFF. CDR3 DNA: TGCGCCAGCAGCTTGGACGGGAGCCGGGGAAATGAGCAGTTCTTC.

This chain joins TRBV5-1 and TRBJ2-7, with 9 bases that match TRBD2. The germline CDR1 and CDR2 sequences are SGHRS and YFSETQ. The J segment lost 1 base and the V segment lost 0 bases, leaving 5 bases of the junction unmatched. The CDR3 length is 16 residues. CDR3 in DNA: TGCGCCAGCAGCTTGGCCGATGCGGGAGGGTCCTACGAGCAGTACTTC. It translates to CASSLADAGGSYEQYF.

This chain joins TRBV6-1 and TRBJ1-1, with a weak D call TRBD1 (5 bases). This CDR3 spans 14 amino acids. Trimming removed 8 bases from V and 4 bases from J, with 17 bases in between. The germline gives CDR1 MNHNS, CDR2 SASEGT. Written as DNA, the CDR3 is TGTGCCAGCGGATTGGGGGGGAGAGTCACTGAAGCTTTCTTT. Protein product: CASGLGGRVTEAFF.